The present T cell receptor (beta chain) was sequenced within a study of T cells in Graves' hyperthyroidism and ophthalmopathy. The study left out patients who had uncontrolled infection, other autoimmune disease, pregnancy or lactation. The PBMCs were taken from more than 8 ml of fresh peripheral blood. Researchers took RNA transcripts and amplified the TCR beta CDR3 regions from them. The study used the HTBI primer set for a first-round RT-PCR of the TCR CDR3. TCRdb re-called the multiplex PCR reads with MiXCR, one entry per CDR3 protein. The sample has 300,000 or so distinct CDR3 sequences, over 15% seen once. The clonotype originates from a woman aged 55-69 years with Graves' ophthalmopathy. The sample was blood.

The CDR3 sequence: CASRQTPTVGEKLFF. The CDR3 DNA is TGTGCCAGCAGACAGACACCGACGGTCGGTGAAAAACTGTTTTTT. This chain links TRBV3-1 with TRBJ1-4; no definite D call. CDR1 and CDR2 (germline): LGHDT, YNNKEL (reference sequence). Trimming shortened V by 6 bases and J by 7 bases, and 18 bases separated the two germline ends. The CDR3 has 15 residues. Drawing the rest from reference TRBV3-1 and TRBJ1-4, the complete variable domain is DTAVSQTPKYLVTQMGNDKSIKCEQNLGHDTMYWYKQDSKKFLKIMFSYNNKELIINETVPNRFSPKSPDKAHLNLHINSLELGDSAVYFCASRQTPTVGEKLFFGSGTQLSVL.